This T cell receptor (beta chain) was sequenced for a study of PD-1 blockade in mismatch repair-deficient tumors. Findings and caveats of the study: All three positive peptides came from frameshift mutations, yielding 142 blood TCRs. Tumor-resident clones, often undetectable pretreatment in blood, expanded then contracted after pembrolizumab.

About this clone itself: The antigen is unknown.

Some clones are missing from TCRdb's copy, which holds only in-frame ones; the method was immunoSEQ multiplex PCR. This table holds 14,000 or so clones, around 86% found once. The time point was: identical approximately ten-day culture without peptide (control). The TCR-sequenced patients were a few responders to pembrolizumab. Cells were stimulated more than nine days with each of under 10 ELISpot-reactive neoantigens. The sequence was collected from an adult with mismatch repair-deficient cancer. The sample here was cells cultured in vitro, taken from a patient treated with pembrolizumab.

DNA of the CDR3: TGTGCCAGCAGTTTACTAGGAACAGGGGTTAACACTGAAGCTTTCTTT. Translated, it gives CASSLLGTGVNTEAFF. The chain recombines TRBV27 with TRBJ1-1, with TRBD1 identical over 7 bases. The germline gives CDR1 MNHEY, CDR2 SMNVEV (reference sequence). V dropped 2 bases and J dropped 2; count of bases not matched to a gene: 8. The CDR3 sequence is 16 residues long.